The 18 T cell receptor beta chains below come from one sample, sequenced in a study of shared clonotypes between healthy human individuals. Only in-frame clones appear in the TCRdb table, and some are missing; sequencing was by immunoSEQ multiplex PCR. The sample yields about 1.5 million clones, 95% to 99% seen once. Sequencing was done on a sample of naive CD4+ T cells sorted from blood. The subset denotes: CD45RA+ positively selected. The receptors here all came from a man between 25 and 39 years old in good health.

Points on this clone: The same CDR3 is also encoded by other DNA sequences in this sample. The rearrangement links TRBV7-2 to TRBJ2-7, with 7 bases aligning to TRBD1. Unmatched junction bases numbered 3, after V lost 1 base and J lost 0 bases. The CDR3 extends over 15 amino acids. The germline V gene encodes CDR1 SGHTA and CDR2 FQGNSA. CDR3 amino acids: CASSLGQGRSYEQYF. The CDR3 nucleotides are TGTGCCAGCAGCTTAGGACAGGGACGCTCCTACGAGCAGTACTTC.

The chain couples TRBV15 to TRBJ2-3; TRBD2 matches at 7 bases. Germline CDR1 and CDR2: LNHNV and YYDKDF (reference sequence). V lost 1 base, J lost 2 bases, and 6 bases stayed unmatched. The CDR3 loop spans 16 amino acids. CDR3 region: CATSRGVTSSTDTQYF. The DNA of the CDR3 is TGTGCCACCAGCAGAGGGGTGACTAGCTCCACAGATACGCAGTATTTT.

V is TRBV10-3 and J is TRBJ2-7; 9 bases match TRBD2. The ends lost 3 bases at V and 3 bases at J; junction bases unmatched: 6. CDR1 and CDR2 from the germline V gene are ENHRY and SYGVKD. The CDR3 has 15 amino acids. The CDR3 protein is CAISDGLAGLYEQYF. CDR3 bases: TGTGCCATCAGTGACGGTCTAGCGGGGCTCTACGAGCAGTACTTC.

About this clone: Different DNA sequences within this sample yield the same CDR3. This rearrangement joins TRBV5-1 to TRBJ2-7; possibly TRBD1 or TRBD2 for D (7 bases each). CDR1 is SGHRS, CDR2 YFSETQ, per germline. Trimming pared 0 bases from V and 5 bases from J, leaving 9 bases between. The CDR3 sequence is 13 residues long. CDR3 nucleotide sequence: TGCGCCAGCAGCTTGGCAGGGGGGGACGAGCAGTACTTC. Its protein product is CASSLAGGDEQYF.

The gene calls are TRBV27 and TRBJ1-1; TRBD1 might be the D (5 bases). This CDR3 has 13 amino acids. Germline V gene data show CDR1 as MNHEY and CDR2 as SMNVEV (reference sequence). Trimming removed 1 base at V and 4 bases at J, with 7 bases between. CDR3 residues: CASSLYRGTEAFF. CDR3 nucleotide sequence: TGTGCCAGCAGTTTATATAGGGGCACTGAAGCTTTCTTT.

V is TRBV19 and J is TRBJ2-1, with D maybe TRBD2 (6 bases). The CDR3 spans 14 residues. Germline CDR1 and CDR2: LNHDA and SQIVND (reference sequence). Deletions cut 10 bases from V and 6 bases from J, with 19 bases between. CDR3 DNA: TGTGCCATCGAAGGGACTCGAGACAGCAATGAGCAGTTCTTC. This sequence encodes CAIEGTRDSNEQFF.

The V call is TRBV7-2, the J call TRBJ1-2; D uncertain. The germline V gene encodes CDR1 SGHTA and CDR2 FQGNSA. Trimming shortened V by 1 base and J by 4 bases, and 13 bases separated the two germline ends. This CDR3 region has 15 residues. The CDR3 is CASSLDQRTGYGYTF. For the CDR3, the DNA is TGTGCCAGCAGCTTAGATCAAAGGACTGGCTATGGCTACACCTTC.

The rearrangement uses TRBV9 and TRBJ1-2; D unresolved. This CDR3 is 13 amino acids long. Between the trimmed V and J ends, which lost 0 bases and 2 bases, there was a span of 5 bases. Germline V gene data show CDR1 as SGDLS and CDR2 as YYNGEE. In DNA form, the CDR3 reads TGTGCCAGCAGCGTAGCGGTAAACTATGGCTACACCTTC. This encodes CASSVAVNYGYTF.

The chain links TRBV30 to TRBJ2-7; D assignment may be TRBD1 or TRBD2 (5 bases each). V lost 4 bases and J 6 bases, leaving 22 bases between the germline ends. This CDR3 spans 15 amino acids. Germline V gene sequence: CDR1 GTSNPN, CDR2 SVGIG (reference sequence). The CDR3 sequence is CAWKGIWGMDREQYF. The CDR3 region has the DNA TGTGCCTGGAAGGGTATATGGGGGATGGATCGCGAGCAGTACTTC.

V and J are TRBV9 and TRBJ2-2; 8 positions match TRBD2. This CDR3 has 14 residues. CDR1 and CDR2 (germline): SGDLS, YYNGEE. Losses at the gene ends were 5 bases for V and 6 bases for J; bases not matched to a gene: 6. The CDR3 spells CASRGTSSSGELFF. DNA of the CDR3: TGTGCCAGCAGAGGGACTAGTTCTTCCGGGGAGCTGTTTTTT.

The chain links TRBV5-4 to TRBJ2-1; possible D gene TRBD2, 6 bases. The germline V gene encodes CDR1 SGHNT and CDR2 YYREEE (reference sequence). V dropped 0 bases and J dropped 6 bases, with 7 bases sitting between them. CDR3 size: 13 residues. CDR3 amino acids: CASSLGLVNEQFF. The CDR3 coding sequence is TGTGCCAGCAGCTTGGGACTAGTCAATGAGCAGTTCTTC.

The gene calls are TRBV11-1 and TRBJ2-3; 11 bases are shared with TRBD2. CDR1 is SGHAT, CDR2 FQDESV, per germline (reference sequence). V trimming: 5 bases; J trimming: 3 bases; junction bases outside the gene matches: 10. The CDR3 is 17 residues long. CDR3: CASSPMVTSGSTDTQYF. The CDR3 DNA follows: TGTGCCAGCAGCCCGATGGTCACTAGCGGGAGTACAGATACGCAGTATTTT.

The rearrangement uses TRBV7-8 and TRBJ2-5; no definite D call. V lost 3 bases and J lost 1, with 6 bases in between. Germline CDR1 is SGHVS and CDR2 is FQNEAQ. The CDR3 has 13 amino acids. CDR3 region: CASSFGSQETQYF. The DNA for the CDR3 is TGTGCCAGCAGCTTCGGAAGCCAAGAGACCCAGTACTTC.

This sequence joins TRBV11-3 and TRBJ2-2, with 8 positions matching TRBD1. CDR1 is SGHNT, CDR2 YENEEA, per germline. V was pared by 5 bases and J by 8 bases, with 4 bases of the junction left unmatched. There are 13 residues in the CDR3. This chain's CDR3 is CASSQGAGGELFF. The CDR3, as DNA: TGTGCCAGCAGCCAGGGGGCCGGAGGGGAGCTGTTTTTT.

V usage is TRBV18 and J usage is TRBJ2-3, with D perhaps matching TRBD2 (6 bases). Trimming took off 4 bases at V and 6 bases at J, with 20 bases between the two ends. The CDR3 extends over 16 amino acids. Germline CDR1 KGHSH, CDR2 LQKENI. The CDR3 DNA is TGTGCCAGCTCACTCTTCACGACGGGCCGGGGGGATACGCAGTATTTT. This sequence encodes CASSLFTTGRGDTQYF.

V gene TRBV6-4 combines with J gene TRBJ1-1; the D is unclear. CDR3 length: 13 amino acids. Germline V lookup: CDR1 MRHNA, CDR2 SNTAGT. Trimming left V 4 bases short and J 0 bases short, with 6 bases between. This CDR3 reads CASSAEMNTEAFF. In DNA, the CDR3 is TGTGCCAGCAGTGCAGAAATGAACACTGAAGCTTTCTTT.

The genes are TRBV14 and TRBJ2-3, with 11 positions matching TRBD2. CDR3 length: 16 amino acids. V dropped 4 bases and J dropped 3; count of bases not matched to a gene: 6. In germline, CDR1 is SGHDN, CDR2 FVKESK. CDR3 nucleotides: TGTGCCAGCAGCCCGGGACTAGCGGAAATTACAGATACGCAGTATTTT. The encoded protein is CASSPGLAEITDTQYF.

The count of this clone is one. The V call is TRBV21-1, the J call TRBJ2-7; the table's D call, TRBD1, was not checked against the DNA. TRBV21-1 is a known pseudogene. This CDR3 is built from 14 residues. CDR3 sequence reads: CASSTWTGDYEQYF. The CDR3 DNA follows: TGTGCCAGCAGCACCTGGACAGGGGACTACGAGCAGTACTTC.